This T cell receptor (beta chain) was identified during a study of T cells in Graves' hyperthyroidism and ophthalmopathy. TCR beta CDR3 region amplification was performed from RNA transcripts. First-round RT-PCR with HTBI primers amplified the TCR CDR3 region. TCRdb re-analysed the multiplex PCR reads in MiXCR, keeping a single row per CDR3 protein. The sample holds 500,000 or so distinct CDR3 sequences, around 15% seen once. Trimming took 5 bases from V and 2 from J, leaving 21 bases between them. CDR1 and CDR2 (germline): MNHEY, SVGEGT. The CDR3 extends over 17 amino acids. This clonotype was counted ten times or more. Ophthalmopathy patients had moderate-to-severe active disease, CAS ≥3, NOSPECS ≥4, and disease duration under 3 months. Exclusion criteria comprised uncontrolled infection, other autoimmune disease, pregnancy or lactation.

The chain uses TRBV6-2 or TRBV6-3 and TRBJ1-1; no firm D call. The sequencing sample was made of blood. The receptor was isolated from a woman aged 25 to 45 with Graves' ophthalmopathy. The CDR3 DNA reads TGTGCCAGCAGTGCACTCCCGTTGATCTTGGTCAACACTGAAGCTTTCTTT. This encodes CASSALPLILVNTEAFF.